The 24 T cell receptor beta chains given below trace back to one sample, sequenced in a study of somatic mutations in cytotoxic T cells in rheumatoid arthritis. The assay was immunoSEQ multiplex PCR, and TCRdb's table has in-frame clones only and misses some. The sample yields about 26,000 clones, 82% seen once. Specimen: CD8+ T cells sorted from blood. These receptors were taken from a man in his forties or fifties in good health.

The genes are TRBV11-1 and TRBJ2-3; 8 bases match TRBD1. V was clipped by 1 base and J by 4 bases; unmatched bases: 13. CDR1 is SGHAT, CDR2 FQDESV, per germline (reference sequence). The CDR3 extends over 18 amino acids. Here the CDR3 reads CASSLGWDRTGTADTQYF. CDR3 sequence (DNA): TGTGCCAGCAGCTTAGGGTGGGACAGGACGGGTACGGCAGATACGCAGTATTTT.

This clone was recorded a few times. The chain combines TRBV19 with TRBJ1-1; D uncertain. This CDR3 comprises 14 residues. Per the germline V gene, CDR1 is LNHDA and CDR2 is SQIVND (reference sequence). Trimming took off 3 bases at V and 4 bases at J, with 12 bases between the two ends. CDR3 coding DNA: TGTGCCAGTAGTATCGGGCTCTTAGGCACTGAAGCTTTCTTT. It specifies CASSIGLLGTEAFF.

In nucleotides, the CDR3 is TGCAGTGCCGCCGGGGGACCCGAAGCTTTCTTT. Protein product: CSAAGGPEAFF. The rearrangement joins TRBV20-1 to TRBJ1-1; possibly TRBD1 for D (5 bases). Deletions cut 6 bases from V and 8 bases from J, with 13 bases between. Germline V gene data show CDR1 as DFQATT and CDR2 as SNEGSKA (reference sequence). The CDR3 has 11 residues.

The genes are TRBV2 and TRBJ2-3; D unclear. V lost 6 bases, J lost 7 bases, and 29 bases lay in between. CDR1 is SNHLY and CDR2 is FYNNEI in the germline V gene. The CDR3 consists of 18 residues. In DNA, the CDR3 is TGTGCCAGCAGATCAAGGATAAGACAACCCAGACAAGAGTATACGCAGTATTTT. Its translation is CASRSRIRQPRQEYTQYF.

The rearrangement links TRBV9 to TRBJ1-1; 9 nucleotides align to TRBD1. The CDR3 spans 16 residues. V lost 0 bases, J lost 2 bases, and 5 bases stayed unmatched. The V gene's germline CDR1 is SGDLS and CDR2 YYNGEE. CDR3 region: CASSVGGTGSNTEAFF. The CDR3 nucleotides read TGTGCCAGCAGCGTAGGTGGGACAGGGTCTAACACTGAAGCTTTCTTT.

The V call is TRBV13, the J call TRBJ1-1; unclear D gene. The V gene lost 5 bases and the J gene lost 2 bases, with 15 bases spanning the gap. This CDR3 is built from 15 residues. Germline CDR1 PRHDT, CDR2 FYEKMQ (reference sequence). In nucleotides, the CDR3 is TGTGCCAGCAGCGGCGAATATGAGTTAAACACTGAAGCTTTCTTT. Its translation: CASSGEYELNTEAFF.

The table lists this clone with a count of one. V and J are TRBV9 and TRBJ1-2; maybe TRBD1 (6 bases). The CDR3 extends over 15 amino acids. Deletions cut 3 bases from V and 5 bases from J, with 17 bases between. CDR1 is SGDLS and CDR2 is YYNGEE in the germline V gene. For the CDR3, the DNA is TGTGCCAGCAGCGATGAGCAGGGGACTCATTATGGCTACACCTTC. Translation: CASSDEQGTHYGYTF.

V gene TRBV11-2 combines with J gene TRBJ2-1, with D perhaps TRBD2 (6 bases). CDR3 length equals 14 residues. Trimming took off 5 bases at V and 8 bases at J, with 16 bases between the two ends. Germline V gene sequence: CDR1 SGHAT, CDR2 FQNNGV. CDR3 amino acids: CASSLGGVGYEQFF. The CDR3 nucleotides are TGTGCCAGCAGCCTCGGGGGTGTAGGCTATGAGCAGTTCTTC.

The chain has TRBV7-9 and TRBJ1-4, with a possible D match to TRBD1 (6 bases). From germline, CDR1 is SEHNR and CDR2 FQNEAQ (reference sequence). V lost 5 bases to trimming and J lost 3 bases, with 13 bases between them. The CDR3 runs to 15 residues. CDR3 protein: CASSRSGHSNEKLFF. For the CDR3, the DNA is TGTGCCAGCAGCCGATCGGGACACTCTAATGAAAAACTGTTTTTT.

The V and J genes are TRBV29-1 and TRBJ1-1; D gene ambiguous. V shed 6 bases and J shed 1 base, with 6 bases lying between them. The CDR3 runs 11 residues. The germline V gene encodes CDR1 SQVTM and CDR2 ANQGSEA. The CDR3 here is CSVKQNTEAFF. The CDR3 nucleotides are TGCAGCGTAAAGCAGAACACTGAAGCTTTCTTT. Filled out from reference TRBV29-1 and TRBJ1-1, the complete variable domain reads SAVISQKPSRDICQRGTSLTIQCQVDSQVTMMFWYRQQPGQSLTLIATANQGSEATYESGFVIDKFPISRPNLTFSTLTVSNMSPEDSSIYLCSVKQNTEAFFGQGTRLTVV.

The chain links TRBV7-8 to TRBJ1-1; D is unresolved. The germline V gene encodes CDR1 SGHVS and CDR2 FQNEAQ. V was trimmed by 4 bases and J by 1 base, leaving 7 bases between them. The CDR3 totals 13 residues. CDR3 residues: CASSSSGNTEAFF. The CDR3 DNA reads TGTGCCAGCAGCTCCTCAGGGAACACTGAAGCTTTCTTT.

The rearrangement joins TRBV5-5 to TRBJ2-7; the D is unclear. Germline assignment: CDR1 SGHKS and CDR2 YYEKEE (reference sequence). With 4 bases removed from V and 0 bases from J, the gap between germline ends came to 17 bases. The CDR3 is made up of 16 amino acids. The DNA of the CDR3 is TGTGCCAGCAGCCCGGAAGTGGGAAGGAGCTCCTACGAGCAGTACTTC. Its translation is CASSPEVGRSSYEQYF. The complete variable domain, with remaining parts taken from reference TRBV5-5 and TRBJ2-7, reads DAGVTQSPTHLIKTRGQQVTLRCSPISGHKSVSWYQQVLGQGPQFIFQYYEKEERGRGNFPDRFSARQFPNYSSELNVNALLLGDSALYLCASSPEVGRSSYEQYFGPGTRLTVT.

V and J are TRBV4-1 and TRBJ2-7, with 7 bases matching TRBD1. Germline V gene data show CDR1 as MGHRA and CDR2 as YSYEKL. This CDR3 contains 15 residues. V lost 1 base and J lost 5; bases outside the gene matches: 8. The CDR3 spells CASSQVGQTKNEQYF. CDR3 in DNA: TGCGCCAGCAGCCAAGTGGGACAGACTAAGAACGAGCAGTACTTC.

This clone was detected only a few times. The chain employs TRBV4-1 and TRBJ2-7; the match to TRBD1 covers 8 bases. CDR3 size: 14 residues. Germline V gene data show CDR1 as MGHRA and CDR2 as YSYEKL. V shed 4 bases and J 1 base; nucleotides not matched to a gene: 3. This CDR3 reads CASSPRQGSYEQYF. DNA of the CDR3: TGCGCCAGCAGCCCCCGACAGGGGTCCTACGAGCAGTACTTC.

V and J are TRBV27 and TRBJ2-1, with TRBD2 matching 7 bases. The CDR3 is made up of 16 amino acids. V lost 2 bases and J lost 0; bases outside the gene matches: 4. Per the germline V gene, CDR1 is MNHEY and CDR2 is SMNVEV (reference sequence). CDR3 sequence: CASSLNGGSSYNEQFF. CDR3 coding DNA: TGTGCCAGCAGTTTAAACGGCGGGAGCTCCTACAATGAGCAGTTCTTC.

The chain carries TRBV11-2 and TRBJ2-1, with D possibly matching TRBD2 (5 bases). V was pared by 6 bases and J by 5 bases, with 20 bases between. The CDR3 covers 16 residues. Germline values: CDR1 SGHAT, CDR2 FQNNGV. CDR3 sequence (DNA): TGTGCCAGCAGTCCCTTTAGGGAGAAGGTTCACAATGAGCAGTTCTTC. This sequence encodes CASSPFREKVHNEQFF.

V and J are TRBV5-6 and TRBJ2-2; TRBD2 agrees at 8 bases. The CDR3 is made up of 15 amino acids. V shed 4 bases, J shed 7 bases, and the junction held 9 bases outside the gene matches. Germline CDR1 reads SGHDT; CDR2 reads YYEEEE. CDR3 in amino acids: CASSLEREWVGELFF. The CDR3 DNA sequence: TGTGCCAGCAGCCTCGAGCGGGAGTGGGTCGGGGAGCTGTTTTTT.

This CDR3 reads CASSLGRGPSYEQYF. The CDR3 nucleotides are TGTGCCAGCAGCTTAGGCAGGGGGCCTTCCTACGAGCAGTACTTC. The J gene is TRBJ2-7, the V gene TRBV11-3; TRBD1 aligns across 8 bases. From germline, CDR1 is SGHNT and CDR2 YENEEA. The CDR3 spans 15 residues. Trimming at V came to 1 base and at J to 1 base, leaving 3 bases not matched to a gene.

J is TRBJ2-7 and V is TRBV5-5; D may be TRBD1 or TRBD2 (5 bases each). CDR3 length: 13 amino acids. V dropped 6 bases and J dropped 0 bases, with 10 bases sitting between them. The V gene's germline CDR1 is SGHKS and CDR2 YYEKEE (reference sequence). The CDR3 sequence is CASMAGSSYEQYF. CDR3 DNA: TGTGCCAGCATGGCAGGGAGCTCCTACGAGCAGTACTTC.

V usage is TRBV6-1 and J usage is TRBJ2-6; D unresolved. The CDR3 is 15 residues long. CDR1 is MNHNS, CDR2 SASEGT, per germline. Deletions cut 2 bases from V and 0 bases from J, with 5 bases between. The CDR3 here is CASSETSSGANVLTF. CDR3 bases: TGTGCCAGCAGTGAAACCAGCTCTGGGGCCAACGTCCTGACTTTC.

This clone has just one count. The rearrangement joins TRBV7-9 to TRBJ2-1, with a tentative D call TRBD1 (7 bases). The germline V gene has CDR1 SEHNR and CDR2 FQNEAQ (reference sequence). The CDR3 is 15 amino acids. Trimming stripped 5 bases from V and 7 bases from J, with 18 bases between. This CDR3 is CASSPRQGGFNEQFF. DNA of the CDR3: TGTGCCAGCAGCCCCCGACAGGGAGGTTTTAATGAGCAGTTCTTC.

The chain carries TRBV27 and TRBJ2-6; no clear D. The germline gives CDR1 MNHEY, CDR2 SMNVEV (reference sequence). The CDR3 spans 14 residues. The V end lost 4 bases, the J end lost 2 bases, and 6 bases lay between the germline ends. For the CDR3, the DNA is TGTGCCAGCAGTTGGGTGGCTGGGGCCAACGTCCTGACTTTC. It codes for CASSWVAGANVLTF.

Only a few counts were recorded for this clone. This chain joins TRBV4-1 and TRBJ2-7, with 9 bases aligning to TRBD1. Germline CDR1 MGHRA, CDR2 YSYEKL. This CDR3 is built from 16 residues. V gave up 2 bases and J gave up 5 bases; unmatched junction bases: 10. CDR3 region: CASSQIGPGTGNEQYF. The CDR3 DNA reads TGCGCCAGCAGCCAAATTGGGCCCGGGACAGGGAACGAGCAGTACTTC.

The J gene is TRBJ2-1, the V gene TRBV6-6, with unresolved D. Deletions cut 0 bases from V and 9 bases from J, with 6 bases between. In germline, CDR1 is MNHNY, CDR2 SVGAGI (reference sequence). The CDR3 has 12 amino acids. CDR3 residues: CASSYSLSEQFF. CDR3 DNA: TGTGCCAGCAGTTACTCGTTAAGTGAGCAGTTCTTC.